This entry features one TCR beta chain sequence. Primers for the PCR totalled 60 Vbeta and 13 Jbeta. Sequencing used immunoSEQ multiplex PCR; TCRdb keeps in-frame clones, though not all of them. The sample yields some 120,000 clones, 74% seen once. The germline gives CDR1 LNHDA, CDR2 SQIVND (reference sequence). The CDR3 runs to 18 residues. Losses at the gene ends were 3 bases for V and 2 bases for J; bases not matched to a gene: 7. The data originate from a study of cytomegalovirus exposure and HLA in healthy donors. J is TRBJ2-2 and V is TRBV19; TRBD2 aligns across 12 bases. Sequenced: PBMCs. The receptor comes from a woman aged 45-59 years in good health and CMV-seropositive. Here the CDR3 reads CASSMTSGGVTNTGELFF. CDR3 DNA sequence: TGTGCCAGTAGTATGACTAGCGGGGGTGTTACTAACACCGGGGAGCTGTTTTTT.